These T cell receptor beta chains were read from a single sample in a study of cytomegalovirus exposure and HLA in healthy donors. Assay: immunoSEQ multiplex PCR; the TCRdb copy retains only in-frame clones and omits some. The data show about 63,000 clones, more than 70% seen once. The sequencing input was PBMCs. The receptors stem from a woman under 30 in good health and CMV-seronegative. Both conserved end residues are part of each CDR3. D genes are given only for firm matches. Some rows have no size entry. The others give once, few or many, or a class for an expanded clone.

TRBJ1-2,TRBV14,NA,once,TGTGCCAGCAGCCAAGTAGCGGGTTGGGGCTATGGCTACACCTTC,CASSQVAGWGYGYTF
TRBJ2-7,TRBV10-3,NA,NA,TGTGCCATCAGTGAGCCTCCGAGAGGGATAACCTACGAGCAGTACTTC,CAISEPPRGITYEQYF
TRBJ2-6,TRBV19,NA,NA,TGTGCCAGTAGTATGGAGGGGGCCAACGTCCTGACTTTC,CASSMEGANVLTF
TRBJ1-2,TRBV6-5,NA,NA,TGTGCCAGCAGAAACAGGGCTATGGACTATGGCTACACCTTC,CASRNRAMDYGYTF
TRBJ1-5,TRBV10-3,NA,once,TGTGCCATCAGTGCGGCAGGGGAGAGCAATCAGCCCCAGCATTTT,CAISAAGESNQPQHF
TRBJ2-3,TRBV7-2,TRBD2,NA,TGTGCCAGCAGCTTTGGGACTAGCGACGGCACAGATACGCAGTATTTT,CASSFGTSDGTDTQYF
TRBJ2-1,TRBV6-4,TRBD2,NA,TGTGCCAGCAGTCGTGGCGGGAGTTGGCCCAATGAGCAGTTCTTC,CASSRGGSWPNEQFF
TRBJ2-1,TRBV6-1,TRBD2,NA,TGTGCCAGCAGTGAAGCGCGGGGGGAGCTGTACAATGAGCAGTTCTTC,CASSEARGELYNEQFF
TRBJ1-1,TRBV21-1,NA,NA,TGTGCCAGCAAGACCAGGGGAGGGGCTGAAGCTTTCTTT,CASKTRGGAEAFF
TRBJ2-7,TRBV6-5,TRBD2,few,TGTGCCAGCAGTTACACGCAGACTAGCCCGGGGGAGCAGTACTTC,CASSYTQTSPGEQYF
TRBJ2-7,TRBV13,TRBD1,NA,TGTGCCAGCAGCTTATACGGGACAGGGGGCTCCTACGAGCAGTACTTC,CASSLYGTGGSYEQYF
TRBJ2-3,TRBV7-9,TRBD2,NA,TGTGCCAGCAGCTTCCAGCGGGAGAGTTGGCATACGCAGTATTTT,CASSFQRESWHTQYF
TRBJ2-5,TRBV6-1,NA,NA,TGTGCCAGCAGGGGGCCGGGGGTGCTACAAGAGACCCAGTACTTC,CASRGPGVLQETQYF
TRBJ2-7,TRBV5-6,NA,few,TGTGCCAGCAGCTTGGCTCGAGCCTACGAGCAGTACTTC,CASSLARAYEQYF
TRBJ1-1,TRBV16,TRBD1,NA,TGTGCCAGCAGCCAATCGGAGGGGGCATGGACTGAAGCTTTCTTT,CASSQSEGAWTEAFF
TRBJ2-3,TRBV29-1,TRBD2,NA,TGCAGCGCCCAGCGGGGTGATTTGGGTACGCAGTATTTT,CSAQRGDLGTQYF
TRBJ2-7,TRBV5-1,NA,NA,TGCGCCAGCAGCTGGACGGGCCTCGGGAACGAGCAGTACTTC,CASSWTGLGNEQYF
TRBJ2-7,TRBV19,NA,once,TGTGCCAGTAGTCCCCCCGGCAGGTCTCACGAGCAGTACTTC,CASSPPGRSHEQYF
TRBJ2-3,TRBV18,TRBD2,NA,TGTGCCAGCTCACCATCCTTCGGGACTAGCGGCTTACTCACAGATACGCAGTATTTT,CASSPSFGTSGLLTDTQYF
TRBJ2-1,TRBV10-3,NA,NA,TGTGCCATCAGTTATAGCGTTTTCAACAATGAGCAGTTCTTC,CAISYSVFNNEQFF
TRBJ2-7,TRBV5-5,NA,NA,TGTGCCAGCAGCTTGACACCAGGATATACTCCCTACGAGCAGTACTTC,CASSLTPGYTPYEQYF
TRBJ1-1,TRBV30,NA,NA,TGTGCCTGGGGGAAGGGACACCCGGGGACTGAAGCTTTCTTT,CAWGKGHPGTEAFF
TRBJ1-1,TRBV7-9,TRBD1,NA,TGTGCCAGCAGCACCCAGGGACAGTACACTGAAGCTTTCTTT,CASSTQGQYTEAFF
TRBJ1-2,TRBV30,TRBD1,NA,TGTGCCTGGAGCTTGGGACAGGGCAGGGGCTACACCTTC,CAWSLGQGRGYTF
TRBJ1-4,TRBV4-2,NA,once,TGTGCCAGCAGCCAATTTATCCGGGAACCAACTAATGAAAAACTGTTTTTT,CASSQFIREPTNEKLFF
TRBJ2-3,TRBV28,TRBD1,NA,TGTGCCAGCGGGGTTGGACAGGGGATAGATACGCAGTATTTT,CASGVGQGIDTQYF
TRBJ1-6,TRBV10-1,TRBD1,NA,TGCGCCAGCAGCCCCGGACAGGGACCCTACTCCTATAATTCACCCCTCCACTTT,CASSPGQGPYSYNSPLHF
TRBJ1-3,TRBV30,NA,NA,TGTGCCTGGAGGACAGCTGTAGGAAACACCATATATTTT,CAWRTAVGNTIYF
TRBJ2-4,TRBV6-1,TRBD1,few,TGTGCCAGCAGTGAACAACAGGGGGCGGAGGGCATTCAGTACTTC,CASSEQQGAEGIQYF
TRBJ1-2,TRBV6-5,NA,once,TGTGCCAGCAACCCCTCCCCGGGGGTTGACACTGGCTACACCTTC,CASNPSPGVDTGYTF
TRBJ1-1,TRBV7-9,NA,NA,TGTGCCAGCAGCCGCGGGTCGCTCATGAACACTGAAGCTTTCTTT,CASSRGSLMNTEAFF
TRBJ2-2,TRBV5-4,TRBD2,few,TGTGCCAGCAGCTTAGATAGCGGGAGGACGAACACCGGGGAGCTGTTTTTT,CASSLDSGRTNTGELFF
TRBJ2-3,TRBV23-1,NA,NA,TGCGCCAGCAGTCAACCAGGGGATACGCAGTATTTT,CASSQPGDTQYF
TRBJ1-2,TRBV5-6,NA,NA,TGTGCCAGCAGCTTAGAACAGGGCTATGGCTACACCTTC,CASSLEQGYGYTF
TRBJ2-7,TRBV11-2,TRBD1,NA,TGTGCCAGCAGCCACGACAGGGAAGGCGAGCAGTACTTC,CASSHDREGEQYF
TRBJ1-5,TRBV5-6,TRBD1,NA,TGTGCCAGCAGCCGACTAGACAGGGATGGCAATCAGCCCCAGCATTTT,CASSRLDRDGNQPQHF
TRBJ2-3,TRBV5-5,TRBD2,NA,TGTGCCAGCAGCTTGGCTAGCGGGAGGACAGATACGCAGTATTTT,CASSLASGRTDTQYF
TRBJ2-1,TRBV5-4,NA,NA,TGTGCCAGCAGCTTGGGTTCGGTGAGCTCCTACAATGAGCAGTTCTTC,CASSLGSVSSYNEQFF
TRBJ1-2,TRBV28,NA,NA,TGTGCCAGCAGTTTATTCAGGGGCGTCGCCTATGGCTACACCTTC,CASSLFRGVAYGYTF
TRBJ2-7,TRBV9,TRBD2,NA,TGTGCCAGCAGCGTAGGGGGAAGCGGGATCTCCTACGAGCAGTACTTC,CASSVGGSGISYEQYF
TRBJ1-2,TRBV5-4,NA,NA,TGTGCCAGCAGCACAGGCCCCAGCAGGGTAGTCTATGGCTACACCTTC,CASSTGPSRVVYGYTF
TRBJ2-3,TRBV6-1,TRBD2,NA,TGTGCCAGCAGCCGACTAGCGGGGGGTGCAGATACGCAGTATTTT,CASSRLAGGADTQYF
TRBJ2-3,TRBV7-2,TRBD2,NA,TGTGCCAGCAGCTCAGGACTAGCGGGAGGACAAGATACGCAGTATTTT,CASSSGLAGGQDTQYF
TRBJ1-2,TRBV30,TRBD1,NA,TGTGCCTGGAGTGTACAGGGGCAGGGCGGCTACACCTTC,CAWSVQGQGGYTF
TRBJ1-1,TRBV18,NA,NA,TGTGCCAGCCTCCGGGGTGAGACTGAAGCTTTCTTT,CASLRGETEAFF
TRBJ2-3,TRBV7-9,NA,NA,TGTGCCAGCAGCCCCGTTGGGGTGAGCAGGGGCGATACGCAGTATTTT,CASSPVGVSRGDTQYF
TRBJ2-3,TRBV5-1,TRBD2,NA,TGCGCCAGCAGCTTCCCCTCGGGGCTAGCGGGGGGCCCGGTCTTCACAGATACGCAGTATTTT,CASSFPSGLAGGPVFTDTQYF
TRBJ2-7,TRBV7-2,NA,once,TGTGCCAGCAGCGAACGGTCCGGTAACAGGATCTACGAGCAGTACTTC,CASSERSGNRIYEQYF
TRBJ2-5,TRBV6-5,NA,NA,TGTGCCAGCAGTTGGAGACACCAAGAGACCCAGTACTTC,CASSWRHQETQYF
TRBJ2-7,TRBV7-8,TRBD1,NA,TGTGCCAGCAGCTTAGTTTGGACAGGGGGTGGGGAGCAGTACTTC,CASSLVWTGGGEQYF